The TCR beta chain described here comes from a study of cytomegalovirus exposure and HLA in healthy donors. On this clone: Its matching antigen is unknown.

Study observations and caveats: Most CMV-associated TCR beta chains were later found to appear HLA-restricted. Investigators reported about 160 TCR beta chains as tied to cytomegalovirus. Information on immune exposure was restricted to one variable (CMV serostatus).

PCR employed 60 Vbeta and 13 Jbeta primers. Sequenced by immunoSEQ multiplex PCR; TCRdb stores in-frame clones only, minus some. In the table there are about 230,000 clones, 77% of which are singletons. CDR3 length equals 13 residues. Per the germline V gene, CDR1 is GTSNPN and CDR2 is SVGIG (reference sequence). V gave up 4 bases and J gave up 5 bases, with 11 bases separating them. Sequencing was performed on PBMCs. The TCR was taken from a woman in her fifties or sixties in good health and CMV-seropositive. The V and J genes are TRBV30 and TRBJ1-4; D not certain. CDR3 loop: CAWTGILNEKLFF. CDR3 sequence (DNA): TGTGCCTGGACCGGGATATTGAATGAAAAACTGTTTTTT.